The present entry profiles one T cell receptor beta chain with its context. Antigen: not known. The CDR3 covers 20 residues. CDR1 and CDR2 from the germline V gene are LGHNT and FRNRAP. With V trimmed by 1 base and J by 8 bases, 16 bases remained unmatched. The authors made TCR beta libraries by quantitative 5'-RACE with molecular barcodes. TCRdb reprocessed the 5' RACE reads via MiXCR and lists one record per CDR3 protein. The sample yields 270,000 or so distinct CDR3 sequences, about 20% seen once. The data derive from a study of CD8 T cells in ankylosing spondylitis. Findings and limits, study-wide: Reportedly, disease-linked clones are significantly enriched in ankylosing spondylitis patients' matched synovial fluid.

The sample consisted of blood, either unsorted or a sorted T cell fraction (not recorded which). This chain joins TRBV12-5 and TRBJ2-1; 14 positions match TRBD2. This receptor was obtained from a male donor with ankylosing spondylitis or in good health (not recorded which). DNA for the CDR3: TGTGCTAGTGGTTTGGACCCAGTGACTAGCGGGAGGGGGGGGTTCGATGAGCAGTTCTTC. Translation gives CASGLDPVTSGRGGFDEQFF.